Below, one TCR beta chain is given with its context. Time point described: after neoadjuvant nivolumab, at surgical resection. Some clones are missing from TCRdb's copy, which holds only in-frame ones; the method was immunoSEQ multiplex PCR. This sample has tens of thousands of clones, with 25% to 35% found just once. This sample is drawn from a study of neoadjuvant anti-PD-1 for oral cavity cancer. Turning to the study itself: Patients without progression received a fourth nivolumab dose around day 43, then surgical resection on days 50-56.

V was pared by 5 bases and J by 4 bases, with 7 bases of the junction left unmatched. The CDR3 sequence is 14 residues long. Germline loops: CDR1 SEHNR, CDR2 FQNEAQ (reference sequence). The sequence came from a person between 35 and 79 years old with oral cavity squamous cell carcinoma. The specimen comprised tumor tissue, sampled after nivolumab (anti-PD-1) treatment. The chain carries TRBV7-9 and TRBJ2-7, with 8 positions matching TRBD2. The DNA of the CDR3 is TGTGCCAGCAGCGTGGGACTAGGCTGGTACGAGCAGTACTTC. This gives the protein CASSVGLGWYEQYF.